This T cell receptor beta chain originates from a study of T cell changes during pregnancy in multiple sclerosis. The V segment lost 7 bases and the J segment 4 bases; nucleotides outside the gene matches: 5. The CDR3 has 14 residues. Germline lookup yields CDR1 LNHDA and CDR2 SQIVND (reference sequence). The protocol was immunoSEQ multiplex PCR, while the TCRdb copy is restricted to in-frame clones and leaves out a portion. Found here are about 100,000 clones, roughly 92% of them singletons; the top ten hold around 1.2%. This sequence was found in a female donor with multiple sclerosis, enrolled in a pregnancy study. The input for sequencing was peripheral blood, taken in the second trimester of pregnancy. V usage is TRBV19 and J usage is TRBJ2-2; 8 bases match TRBD1. CDR3 DNA sequence: TGTGCCAGTAACCAGGACAGGGCCACCGGGGAGCTGTTTTTT. Protein: CASNQDRATGELFF.